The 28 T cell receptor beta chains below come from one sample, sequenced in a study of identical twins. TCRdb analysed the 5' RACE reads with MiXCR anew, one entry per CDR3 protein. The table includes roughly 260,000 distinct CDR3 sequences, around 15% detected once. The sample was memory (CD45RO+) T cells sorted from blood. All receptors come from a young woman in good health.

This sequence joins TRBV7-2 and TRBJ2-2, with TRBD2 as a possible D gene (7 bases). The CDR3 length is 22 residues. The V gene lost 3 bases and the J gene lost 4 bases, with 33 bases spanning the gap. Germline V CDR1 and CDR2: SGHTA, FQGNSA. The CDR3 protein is CASSFGVSRFLGGARGTGELFF. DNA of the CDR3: TGTGCCAGCAGCTTTGGGGTATCCCGTTTCTTGGGGGGGGCCCGTGGCACCGGGGAGCTGTTTTTT.

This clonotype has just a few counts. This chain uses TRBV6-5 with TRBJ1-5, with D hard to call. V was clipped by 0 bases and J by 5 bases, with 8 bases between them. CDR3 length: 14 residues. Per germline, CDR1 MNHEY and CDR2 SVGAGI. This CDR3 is CASSYSTADQPQHF. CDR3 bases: TGTGCCAGCAGTTACTCGACGGCAGATCAGCCCCAGCATTTT.

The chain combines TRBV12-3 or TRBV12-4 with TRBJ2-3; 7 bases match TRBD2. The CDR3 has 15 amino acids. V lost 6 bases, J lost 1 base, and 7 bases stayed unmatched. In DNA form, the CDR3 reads TGTGCCAGCAGCCACGGGGGAGGGGGCACAGATACGCAGTATTTT. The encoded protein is CASSHGGGGTDTQYF.

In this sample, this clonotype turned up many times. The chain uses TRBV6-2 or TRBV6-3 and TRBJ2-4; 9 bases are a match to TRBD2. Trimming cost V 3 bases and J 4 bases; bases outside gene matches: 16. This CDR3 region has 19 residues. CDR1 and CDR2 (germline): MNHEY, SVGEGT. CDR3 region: CASSYSTSGPLRGKNIQYF. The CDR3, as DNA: TGTGCCAGCAGTTATTCGACTAGCGGCCCTCTCAGGGGAAAAAACATTCAGTACTTC.

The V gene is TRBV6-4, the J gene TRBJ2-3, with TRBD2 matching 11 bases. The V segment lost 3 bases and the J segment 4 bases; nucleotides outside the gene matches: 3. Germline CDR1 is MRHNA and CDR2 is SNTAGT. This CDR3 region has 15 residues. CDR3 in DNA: TGTGCCAGCAGTGATCTAGCGGGAGGTGCAGATACGCAGTATTTT. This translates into CASSDLAGGADTQYF.

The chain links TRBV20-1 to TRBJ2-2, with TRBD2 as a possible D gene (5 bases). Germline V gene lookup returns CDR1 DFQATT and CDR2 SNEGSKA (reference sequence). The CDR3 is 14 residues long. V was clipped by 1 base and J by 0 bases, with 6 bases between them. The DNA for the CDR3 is TGCAGTGCTAGAGGAGGGTCGAACACCGGGGAGCTGTTTTTT. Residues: CSARGGSNTGELFF.

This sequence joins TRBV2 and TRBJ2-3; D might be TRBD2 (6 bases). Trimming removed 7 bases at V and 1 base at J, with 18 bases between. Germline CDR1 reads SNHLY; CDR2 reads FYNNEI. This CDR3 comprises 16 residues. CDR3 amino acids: CASTPYGTLRTDTQYF. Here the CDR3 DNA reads TGTGCCAGCACCCCTTATGGGACTCTCCGCACAGATACGCAGTATTTT.

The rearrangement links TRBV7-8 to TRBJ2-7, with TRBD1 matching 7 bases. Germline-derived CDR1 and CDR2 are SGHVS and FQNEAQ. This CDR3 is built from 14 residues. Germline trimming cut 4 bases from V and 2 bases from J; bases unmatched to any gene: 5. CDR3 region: CASSSTGQTYEQYF. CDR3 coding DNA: TGTGCCAGCAGCTCGACGGGACAGACCTACGAGCAGTACTTC.

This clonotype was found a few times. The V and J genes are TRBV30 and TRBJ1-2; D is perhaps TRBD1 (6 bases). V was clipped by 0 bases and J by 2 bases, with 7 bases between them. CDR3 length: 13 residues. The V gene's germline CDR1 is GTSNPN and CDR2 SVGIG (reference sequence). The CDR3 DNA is TGTGCCTGGAGTGTAGGGACAAACTATGGCTACACCTTC. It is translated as CAWSVGTNYGYTF. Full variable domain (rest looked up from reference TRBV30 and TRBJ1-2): SQTIHQWPATLVQPVGSPLSLECTVEGTSNPNLYWYRQAAGRGLQLLFYSVGIGQISSEVPQNLSASRPQDRQFILSSKKLLLSDSGFYLCAWSVGTNYGYTFGSGTRLTVV.

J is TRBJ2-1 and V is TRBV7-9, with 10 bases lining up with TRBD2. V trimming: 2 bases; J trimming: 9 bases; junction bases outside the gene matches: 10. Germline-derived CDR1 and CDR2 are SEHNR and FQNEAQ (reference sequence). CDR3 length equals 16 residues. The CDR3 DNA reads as TGTGCCAGCAGCTTATCTTCTAGCGGGAGTCGATTTGAGCAGTTCTTC. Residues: CASSLSSSGSRFEQFF.

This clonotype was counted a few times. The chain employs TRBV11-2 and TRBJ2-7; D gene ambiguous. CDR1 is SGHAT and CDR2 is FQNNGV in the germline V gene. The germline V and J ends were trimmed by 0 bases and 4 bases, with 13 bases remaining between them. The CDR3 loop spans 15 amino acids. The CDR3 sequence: CASSLELGSTYEQYF. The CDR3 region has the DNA TGTGCCAGCAGCTTAGAGTTAGGGTCAACTTACGAGCAGTACTTC. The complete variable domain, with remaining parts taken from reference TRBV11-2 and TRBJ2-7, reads EAGVAQSPRYKIIEKRQSVAFWCNPISGHATLYWYQQILGQGPKLLIQFQNNGVVDDSQLPKDRFSAERLKGVDSTLKIQPAKLEDSAVYLCASSLELGSTYEQYFGPGTRLTVT.

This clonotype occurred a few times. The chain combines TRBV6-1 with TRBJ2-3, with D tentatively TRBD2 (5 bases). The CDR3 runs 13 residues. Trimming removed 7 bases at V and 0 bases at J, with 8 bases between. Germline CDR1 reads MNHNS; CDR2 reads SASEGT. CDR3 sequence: CASKAGSTDTQYF. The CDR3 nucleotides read TGTGCCAGCAAGGCGGGTAGCACAGATACGCAGTATTTT.

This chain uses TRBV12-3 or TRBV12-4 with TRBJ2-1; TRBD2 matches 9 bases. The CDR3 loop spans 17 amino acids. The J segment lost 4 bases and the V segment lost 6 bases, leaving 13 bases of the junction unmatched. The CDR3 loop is CASSPPSAGGSYNEQFF. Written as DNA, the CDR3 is TGTGCCAGCAGCCCTCCGTCTGCGGGAGGGTCGTACAATGAGCAGTTCTTC.

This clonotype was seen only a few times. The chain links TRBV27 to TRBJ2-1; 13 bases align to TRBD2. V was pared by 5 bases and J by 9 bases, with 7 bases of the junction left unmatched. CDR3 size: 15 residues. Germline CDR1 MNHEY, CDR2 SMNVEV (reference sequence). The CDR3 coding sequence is TGTGCCAGCAGTCCCCGACTAGCGGGAGGAGGTGAGCAGTTCTTC. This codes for CASSPRLAGGGEQFF.

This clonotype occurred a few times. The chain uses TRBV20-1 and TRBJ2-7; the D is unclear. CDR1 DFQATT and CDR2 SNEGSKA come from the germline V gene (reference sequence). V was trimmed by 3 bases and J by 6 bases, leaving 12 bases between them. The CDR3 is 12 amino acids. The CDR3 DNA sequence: TGCAGTGCTAGGTTAGGAAGTAGCGAGCAGTACTTC. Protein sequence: CSARLGSSEQYF.

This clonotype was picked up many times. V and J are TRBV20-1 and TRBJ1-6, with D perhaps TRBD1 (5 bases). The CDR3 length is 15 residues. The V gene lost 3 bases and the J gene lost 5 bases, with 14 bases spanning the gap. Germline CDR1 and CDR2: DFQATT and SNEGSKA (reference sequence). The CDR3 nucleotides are TGCAGTGCTAGGGACACTTCAGGGAATAATTCACCCCTCCACTTT. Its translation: CSARDTSGNNSPLHF.

As DNA, the CDR3 is TGCGCCAGCAGCCCTTCGGGCGGCCTATCGCGAAATGAGCAGTTCTTC. As protein: CASSPSGGLSRNEQFF. This sequence joins TRBV5-1 and TRBJ2-1; no clear D gene. The V gene lost 4 bases and the J gene lost 7 bases, with 21 bases spanning the gap. The CDR3 spans 16 residues. CDR1 and CDR2 from the germline V gene are SGHRS and YFSETQ.

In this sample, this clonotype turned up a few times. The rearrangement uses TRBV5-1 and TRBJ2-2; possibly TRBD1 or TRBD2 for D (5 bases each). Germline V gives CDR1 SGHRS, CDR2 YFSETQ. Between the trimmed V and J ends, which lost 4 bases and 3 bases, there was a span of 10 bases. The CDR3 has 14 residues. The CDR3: CASSKGDDTGELFF. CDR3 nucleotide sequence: TGCGCCAGCAGCAAAGGGGACGACACCGGGGAGCTGTTTTTT.

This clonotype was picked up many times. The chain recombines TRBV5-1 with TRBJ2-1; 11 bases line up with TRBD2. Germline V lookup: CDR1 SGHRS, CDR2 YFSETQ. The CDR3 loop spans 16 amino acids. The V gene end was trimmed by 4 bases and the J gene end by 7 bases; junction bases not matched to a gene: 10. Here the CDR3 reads CASSGRGTSGPNEQFF. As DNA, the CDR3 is TGCGCCAGCAGCGGGAGAGGGACTAGCGGACCAAATGAGCAGTTCTTC.

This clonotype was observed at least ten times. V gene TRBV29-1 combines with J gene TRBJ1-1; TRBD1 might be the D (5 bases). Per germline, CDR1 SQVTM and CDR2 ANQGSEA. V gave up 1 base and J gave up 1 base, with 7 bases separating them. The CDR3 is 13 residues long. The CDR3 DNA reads TGCAGCGTTGAAGGCCAGGGGAACACTGAAGCTTTCTTT. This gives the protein CSVEGQGNTEAFF.

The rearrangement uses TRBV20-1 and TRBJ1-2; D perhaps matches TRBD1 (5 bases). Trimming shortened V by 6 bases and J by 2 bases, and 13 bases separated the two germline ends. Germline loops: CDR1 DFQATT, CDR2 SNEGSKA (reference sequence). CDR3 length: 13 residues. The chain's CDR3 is CSATVQGNYGYTF. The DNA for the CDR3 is TGCAGTGCGACCGTTCAGGGAAACTATGGCTACACCTTC.

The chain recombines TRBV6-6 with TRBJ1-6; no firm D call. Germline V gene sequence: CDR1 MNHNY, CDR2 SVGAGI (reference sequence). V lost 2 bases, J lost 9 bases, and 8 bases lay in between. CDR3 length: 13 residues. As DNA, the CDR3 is TGTGCCAGCAGTTACAGGGTCGGTTCACCCCTCCACTTT. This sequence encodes CASSYRVGSPLHF.

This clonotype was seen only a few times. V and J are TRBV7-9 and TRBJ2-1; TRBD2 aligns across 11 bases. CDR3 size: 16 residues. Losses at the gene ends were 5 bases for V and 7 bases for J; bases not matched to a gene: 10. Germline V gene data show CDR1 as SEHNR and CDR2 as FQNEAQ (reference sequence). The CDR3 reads CASSPLLAGVKNEQFF. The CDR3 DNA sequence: TGTGCCAGCAGCCCCTTACTAGCGGGAGTAAAAAATGAGCAGTTCTTC.

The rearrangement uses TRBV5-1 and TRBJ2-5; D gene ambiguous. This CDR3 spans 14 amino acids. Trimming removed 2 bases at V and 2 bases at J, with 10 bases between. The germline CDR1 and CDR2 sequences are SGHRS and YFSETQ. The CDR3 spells CASSLVSEQETQYF. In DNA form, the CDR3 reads TGCGCCAGCAGCTTAGTATCGGAGCAAGAGACCCAGTACTTC.

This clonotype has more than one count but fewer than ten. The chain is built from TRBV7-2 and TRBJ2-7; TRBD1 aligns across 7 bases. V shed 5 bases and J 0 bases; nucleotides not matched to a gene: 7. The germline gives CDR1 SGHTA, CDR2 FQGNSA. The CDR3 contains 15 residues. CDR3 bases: TGTGCCAGCAGCCAGGGACAGCTATCCTCCTACGAGCAGTACTTC. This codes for CASSQGQLSSYEQYF.

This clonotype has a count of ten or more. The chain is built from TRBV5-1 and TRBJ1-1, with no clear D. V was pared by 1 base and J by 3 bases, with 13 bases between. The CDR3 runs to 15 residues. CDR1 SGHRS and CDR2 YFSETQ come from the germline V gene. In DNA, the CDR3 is TGCGCCAGCAGCTTGCGCGGCGGCAAGGACACTGAAGCTTTCTTT. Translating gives CASSLRGGKDTEAFF. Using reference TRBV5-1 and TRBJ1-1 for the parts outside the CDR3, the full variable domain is KAGVTQTPRYLIKTRGQQVTLSCSPISGHRSVSWYQQTPGQGLQFLFEYFSETQRNKGNFPGRFSGRQFSNSRSEMNVSTLELGDSALYLCASSLRGGKDTEAFFGQGTRLTVV.

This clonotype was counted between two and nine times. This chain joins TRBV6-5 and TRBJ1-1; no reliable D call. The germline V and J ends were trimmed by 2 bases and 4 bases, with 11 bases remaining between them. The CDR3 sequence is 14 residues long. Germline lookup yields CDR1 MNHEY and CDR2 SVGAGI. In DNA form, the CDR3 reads TGTGCCAGCAGTTACACCTCGCTTGTCACTGAAGCTTTCTTT. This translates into CASSYTSLVTEAFF.

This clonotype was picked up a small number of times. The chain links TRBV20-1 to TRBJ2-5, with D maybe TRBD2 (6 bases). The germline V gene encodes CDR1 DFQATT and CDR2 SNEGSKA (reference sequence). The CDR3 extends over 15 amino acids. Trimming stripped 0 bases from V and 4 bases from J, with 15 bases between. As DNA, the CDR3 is TGCAGTGCTAGAGATCCTGCGGGGCCAGGAGAGACCCAGTACTTC. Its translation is CSARDPAGPGETQYF.